Listed below are T cell receptor beta chains from one sample, sequenced in a study of cytomegalovirus exposure and HLA in healthy donors. Only in-frame clones appear in the TCRdb table, and some are missing; sequencing was by immunoSEQ multiplex PCR. The sample has roughly 90,000 clones, roughly four fifths seen once. Input material: PBMCs. The receptors derive from a man aged 30 to 45 in good health and CMV-seropositive. The CDR3 runs from the conserved cysteine through the conserved F or W. The order of the fields is D gene, J gene, clone size, V gene, CDR3 protein, CDR3 DNA. A D gene is named only where the DNA matches it firmly. Clone size is stated in some rows and not others, as once, few, many or a class when expanded.

>-|TRBJ2-1|once|TRBV9
CASSGDSSYNEQFF
TGTGCCAGCAGCGGCGACAGTTCCTACAATGAGCAGTTCTTC
>TRBD1|TRBJ2-3|-|TRBV29-1
CSVGQGRADTQYF
TGCAGCGTAGGACAGGGTAGGGCAGATACGCAGTATTTT
>-|TRBJ1-4|-|TRBV9
CASSASQGADEKLFF
TGTGCCAGCAGCGCCTCACAGGGCGCGGATGAAAAACTGTTTTTT
>-|TRBJ2-3|-|TRBV5-6
CASSPTGGPLGGDTQYF
TGTGCCAGCAGCCCCACCGGGGGACCCCTGGGCGGGGATACGCAGTATTTT
>-|TRBJ2-1|-|TRBV6-5
CASRLERGYNEQFF
TGTGCCAGCAGGCTCGAACGGGGGTACAATGAGCAGTTCTTC
>TRBD2|TRBJ2-7|-|TRBV6-1
CASLDWGGAYEQYF
TGTGCCAGCCTGGACTGGGGGGGGGCCTACGAGCAGTACTTC
>-|TRBJ1-6|-|TRBV5-8
CASSVRDTANSPLHF
TGTGCCAGCAGCGTTAGGGACACCGCAAATTCACCCCTCCACTTT
>TRBD1|TRBJ1-4|few|TRBV5-5
CASSLIGQGWEKLFF
TGTGCCAGCAGCTTGATCGGACAGGGGTGGGAAAAACTGTTTTTT
>TRBD1|TRBJ1-4|-|TRBV6-5
CATRQGFTNEKLFF
TGTGCCACTCGACAGGGATTTACTAATGAAAAACTGTTTTTT
>-|TRBJ2-7|-|TRBV29-1
CSVEITTYEQYF
TGCAGCGTTGAAATCACTACCTACGAGCAGTACTTC
>TRBD2|TRBJ2-1|-|TRBV5-1
CASSLSGASGASSYNEQFF
TGCGCCAGCAGCTTGAGTGGGGCTAGCGGTGCTAGCTCCTACAATGAGCAGTTCTTC
>-|TRBJ2-5|-|TRBV27
CASSPTRVETQYF
TGTGCCAGCAGTCCCACACGGGTGGAGACCCAGTACTTC
>TRBD2|TRBJ2-3|-|TRBV6-4
CASSPTSGYTQYF
TGTGCCAGCAGCCCGACTAGCGGGTATACGCAGTATTTT
>-|TRBJ1-5|-|TRBV28
CASSASGTINQPQHF
TGTGCCAGCAGCGCCTCCGGGACAATCAATCAGCCCCAGCATTTT
>-|TRBJ2-7|-|TRBV6-5
CASSETESYEQYF
TGTGCCAGCAGTGAGACAGAGTCCTACGAGCAGTACTTC
>-|TRBJ2-1|-|TRBV5-1
CASSWDLLATKYNEQFF
TGCGCCAGCAGCTGGGACCTGCTAGCGACTAAATACAATGAGCAGTTCTTC
>-|TRBJ2-7|once|TRBV27
CASSFLQGYEQYF
TGTGCCAGCAGTTTCCTACAGGGCTACGAGCAGTACTTC
>-|TRBJ1-1|few|TRBV29-1
CSASLGAMNTEAFF
TGCAGCGCCTCGCTGGGCGCGATGAACACTGAAGCTTTCTTT
>-|TRBJ2-3|-|TRBV4-1
CASSNRDKGTDTQYF
TGCGCCAGCAGCAACCGGGACAAGGGCACAGATACGCAGTATTTT
>-|TRBJ2-5|few|TRBV5-4
CASRRTLMTEETQYF
TGTGCCAGCAGAAGGACACTCATGACTGAAGAGACCCAGTACTTC
>-|TRBJ1-5|-|TRBV7-8
CASSPTGEKPQHF
TGTGCCAGCAGCCCGACGGGAGAAAAGCCCCAGCATTTT
>-|TRBJ2-7|few|TRBV7-2
CASSPTTLSYEQYF
TGTGCCAGCAGCCCCACTACCCTCTCCTACGAGCAGTACTTC